Below, 18 T cell receptor beta chains from the same sample are listed, as sequenced in a study of tissue T cells after allogeneic stem cell transplantation. Method: immunoSEQ multiplex PCR; TCRdb's copy keeps in-frame clones and lacks some. There are some 48,000 clones in the sample; around 66% occur only once, and approximately 0.55% lies in the top ten. What was sequenced was sorted cells pooled from one or two spleens. The receptors come from a pool of C57BL/6 mice in good health.

Comments on this clone: The genes are named according to mouse. The CDR3 end lies 1 residue beyond the end of the read and is filled in from the germline J gene. The chain is built from TRBV13-3 and TRBJ1-4; D gene uncertain. Trimming stripped 1 base from V and 2 bases from J, with 6 bases between. CDR1 is NNHDY and CDR2 is SYVADS in the germline V gene. CDR3 length: 14 amino acids. Partial CDR3 DNA: TGTGCCAGCAGTGATTCAGAATCCAACGAAAGATTATTT. Translation: CASSDSESNERLF. The whole CDR3 reads CASSDSESNERLFF.

A remark on this clone: The genes and germline here are from mouse. The read stops 1 residue short of the end of the CDR3; the missing end is completed from the germline J gene. The rearrangement links TRBV29 to TRBJ2-1; D is ambiguous. Trimming pared 4 bases from V and 3 bases from J, leaving 7 bases between. Germline loops: CDR1 MSHET, CDR2 SYDVDS. This CDR3 spans 13 amino acids. The CDR3 protein is CASSSLVYAEQFF. The CDR3 bases that were read are TGTGCTAGCAGTTCCCTCGTCTATGCTGAGCAGTTC. Using reference TRBV29 and TRBJ2-1 for the parts outside the CDR3, the full variable domain is DMKVTQMPRYLIKRMGENVLLECGQDMSHETMYWYRQDPGLGLQLIYISYDVDSNSEGDIPKGYRVSRKKREHFSLILDSAKTNQTSVYFCASSSLVYAEQFFGPGTRLTVL.

In the case of this clone: Mouse germline and gene names are used. Read coverage stops 1 residue before the CDR3 terminus; the germline J gene supplies the remainder. The chain is built from TRBV3 and TRBJ2-3, with TRBD2 as a possible D gene (7 bases). The CDR3 covers 15 residues. Trimming took 2 bases from V and 1 from J, leaving 10 bases between them. Germline V gene lookup returns CDR1 SNHLY and CDR2 FYNGKV (reference sequence). Incomplete CDR3 DNA: TGTGCCAGCAGCTTAAATGGGGGGCGTGCAGAAACGCTGTAT. As protein: CASSLNGGRAETLY. The entire CDR3 protein is CASSLNGGRAETLYF.

In regard to this clone: Gene labels here are mouse ones. The read is 1 residue too short to cover the CDR3 end, so that end is filled in from the germline J gene. This chain uses TRBV22 with TRBJ2-5. TRBV22 is a pseudogene. The CDR3 has 15 amino acids. Here the CDR3 reads CASSCRGGHQDTQYF. The sequenced part of the CDR3 DNA is TGTGCCAGCAGTTGTCGTGGGGGCCACCAAGACACCCAGTAC.

A few counts support this clone. Genes and germline are mouse. The read ends 1 residue shy of where the CDR3 ends; the end is completed using the germline J gene. Other DNA sequences within the sample encode an identical CDR3. The chain employs TRBV2 and TRBJ1-5, with a weak D call TRBD1 (5 bases). The germline V gene has CDR1 LGHNA and CDR2 YSYQKL. Trimming stripped 4 bases from V and 4 bases from J, with 8 bases between. This CDR3 has 13 residues. The covered CDR3 bases are TGTGCCAGCAGCCCTCGACAGAACCAGGCTCCGCTT. Protein product: CASSPRQNQAPL. The whole CDR3 region reads CASSPRQNQAPLF.

Details on this clone: Germline and genes: mouse. The missing CDR3 end, 1 residue past where the read stops, is filled in from the germline J gene. The chain combines TRBV20 with TRBJ2-4, with D unresolved. The CDR3 consists of 13 residues. Germline V gene sequence: CDR1 GFQATS, CDR2 STVNSAI. Trimming stripped 0 bases from V and 0 bases from J, with 4 bases between. CDR3 DNA (partial): TGTGGTGCTAGGGACACTAGTCAAAACACCTTGTAC. This translates into CGARDTSQNTLY. The whole CDR3 sequence reads CGARDTSQNTLYF.

In regard to this clone: Gene names are the mouse ones. The read ends 1 residue early relative to the CDR3; the germline J gene fills the gap. The rearrangement uses TRBV4 and TRBJ1-1; D unclear. V was trimmed by 4 bases and J by 6 bases, leaving 6 bases between them. CDR1 and CDR2 (germline): LGHDT, YNNKQL (reference sequence). This CDR3 has 11 residues. CDR3 DNA, as far as it was read: TGTGCCAGCAGCTCCGGGGCAGAAGTCTTC. This encodes CASSSGAEVF. The full CDR3 reads CASSSGAEVFF.

With regard to this clone: These gene names are mouse names. The CDR3 end is not reached by the read, which stops 1 residue before it; the germline J gene fills it in. This CDR3 is also generated by other DNA sequences in the sample. The rearrangement joins TRBV19 to TRBJ1-4; D gene ambiguous. This CDR3 contains 13 residues. The V gene's germline CDR1 is FNHDT and CDR2 SITEND (reference sequence). Trimming shortened V by 4 bases and J by 0 bases, and 4 bases separated the two germline ends. CDR3 loop: CASSQISNERLFF. The sequenced CDR3 bases are TGTGCCAGCAGTCAAATTTCCAACGAAAGATTATTT.

Turning to this clone: Gene names are the mouse ones. The read falls 1 residue short of the CDR3 end, and the missing part is taken from the germline J gene. This chain connects TRBV12-2 to TRBJ2-3; 10 bases are shared with TRBD1. Germline V gives CDR1 SGHLS, CDR2 HYDKME. The CDR3 is made up of 14 amino acids. Trimming cost V 4 bases and J 3 bases; bases outside gene matches: 3. CDR3 protein: CASSQGQGAETLYF. Incomplete CDR3 DNA: TGTGCCAGCTCCCAGGGACAGGGGGCAGAAACGCTGTAT.

As regards this clone: Gene labels here are mouse ones. The sequence runs out 1 residue before the end of the CDR3; the remainder is reconstructed from the germline J gene. V gene TRBV19 combines with J gene TRBJ1-4, with 9 bases matching TRBD1. The junction had 4 bases not matched to a gene; V was cut back by 2 bases and J by 2 bases. This CDR3 contains 16 residues. Germline V gene data show CDR1 as FNHDT and CDR2 as SITEND (reference sequence). CDR3 amino acids: CASSISGTGSNERLFF. CDR3 DNA (partial): TGTGCCAGCAGTATTTCCGGGACAGGGTCCAACGAAAGATTATTT.

This clone appeared a few times. The gene names given are mouse names. The read ends 1 residue early relative to the CDR3; the germline J gene fills the gap. The chain carries TRBV26 and TRBJ2-7; 10 bases fit TRBD1. The V gene's germline CDR1 is KGHPV and CDR2 FQNQEV (reference sequence). This CDR3 spans 14 amino acids. Unmatched junction bases numbered 2, after V lost 6 bases and J lost 0 bases. Incomplete CDR3 DNA: TGTGCCAGCAGGGACAGGGGGAGCTCCTATGAACAGTAC. It yields the protein CASRDRGSSYEQY. The whole CDR3 protein reads CASRDRGSSYEQYF.

This clone was counted between two and nine times. Mouse germline and gene names are used. The read gets to within 1 residue of the CDR3 end, and the germline J gene fills in the rest. The chain has TRBV19 and TRBJ2-1; TRBD2 might be the D (5 bases). Germline CDR1 is FNHDT and CDR2 is SITEND (reference sequence). Trimming took 5 bases from V and 3 from J, leaving 9 bases between them. The CDR3 length is 13 residues. Incomplete CDR3 DNA: TGTGCCAGCAGGGACTTCCTCTATGCTGAGCAGTTC. Translation: CASRDFLYAEQF. The entire CDR3 protein reads CASRDFLYAEQFF.

As to this clone: Each gene name is a mouse one. The CDR3 end lies 1 residue beyond the end of the read and is filled in from the germline J gene. The chain is built from TRBV16 and TRBJ2-4, with 11 bases matching TRBD2. Per the germline V gene, CDR1 is SGHSA and CDR2 is FRNQAP. The CDR3 is made up of 16 amino acids. V shed 3 bases, J shed 1 base, and the junction held 3 bases outside the gene matches. The covered CDR3 bases are TGTGCAAGCAGCTTGGACTGGGGGGATGGTCAAAACACCTTGTAC. Translating it yields CASSLDWGDGQNTLY. The whole CDR3 reads CASSLDWGDGQNTLYF. The full variable domain, its missing parts supplied by reference TRBV16 and TRBJ2-4, is NAGVIQTPRHKVTGKGQEATLWCEPISGHSAVFWYRQTIVQGLEFLTYFRNQAPIDDSGMPKERFSAQMPNQSHSTLKIQSTQPQDSAVYLCASSLDWGDGQNTLYFGAGTRLSVL.

Comment on this clone: The gene symbols are mouse symbols. The DNA ends 1 residue before the CDR3 does, and the rest of the CDR3 is filled in from the germline J gene. The V call is TRBV13-2, the J call TRBJ1-3; TRBD1 matches 7 bases. This CDR3 has 15 amino acids. The J segment lost 0 bases and the V segment lost 3 bases, leaving 3 bases of the junction unmatched. Germline assignment: CDR1 NNHNN and CDR2 SYGAGS (reference sequence). The CDR3 is CASGGRDSSGNTLYF. The sequenced CDR3 bases are TGTGCCAGCGGTGGAAGGGACAGTTCTGGAAATACGCTCTAT.

Notes on this clone: Germline and genes here are mouse. CDR3 protein: CASSSRGGQNTLYF. The DNA read from the CDR3 is TGTGCCAGCAGTTCCCGGGGAGGACAAAACACCTTGTAC. The chain uses TRBV13-3 and TRBJ2-4; D gene unclear. The read terminates 1 residue ahead of where the CDR3 ends, so the germline J gene completes it. The V end was cut by 4 bases, the J end by 3 bases, with 12 bases between. The germline gives CDR1 NNHDY, CDR2 SYVADS. This CDR3 has 14 residues.

Note on this clone: The germline and genes are mouse ones. The read is 1 residue too short to cover the CDR3 end, so that end is filled in from the germline J gene. V usage is TRBV20 and J usage is TRBJ1-4, with 8 bases aligning to TRBD1. The CDR3 runs to 13 residues. Unmatched junction bases numbered 3, after V lost 3 bases and J lost 6 bases. From germline, CDR1 is GFQATS and CDR2 STVNSAI. The part of the CDR3 DNA that was read is TGTGGTGCTAGAGGCAGGGGGCACGAAAGATTATTT. It codes for CGARGRGHERLF. Given in full, the CDR3 is CGARGRGHERLFF.

As to this clone: Mouse gene names apply. The read halts 1 residue ahead of the CDR3 end, with the missing end drawn from the germline J gene. V usage is TRBV12-1 and J usage is TRBJ2-1, with 7 nucleotides matching TRBD2. The CDR3 has 18 residues. CDR1 SGHSN and CDR2 HYEKVE come from the germline V gene. Trimming cost V 1 base and J 0 bases; bases outside gene matches: 11. The DNA read from the CDR3 is TGTGCCAGCTCTCTGTCGCTGGGGGTCAGTTATAACTATGCTGAGCAGTTC. Its protein product is CASSLSLGVSYNYAEQF. The CDR3 in its entirety is CASSLSLGVSYNYAEQFF.

This clone has more than one count but fewer than ten. Mouse gene names apply. The read falls 1 residue short of the CDR3 end, and the missing part is taken from the germline J gene. The sample contains more than one DNA sequence encoding this CDR3. The rearrangement joins TRBV14 to TRBJ2-7; 7 nucleotides align to TRBD2. Germline assignment: CDR1 SGHDT and CDR2 FRDEAV. The length of the CDR3 is 12 residues. V trimming: 5 bases; J trimming: 4 bases; junction bases outside the gene matches: 3. CDR3 amino acids: CASSRTGYEQYF. The DNA read from the CDR3 is TGTGCCAGCAGCCGGACTGGATATGAACAGTAC.